This T cell receptor beta chain was sequenced during a study of shared clonotypes between healthy human individuals. Germline V CDR1 and CDR2: SGDLS, YYNGEE. V lost 2 bases, J lost 4 bases, and 10 bases lay in between. The CDR3 has 13 amino acids. Cells designated naive CD8 were CD45RO-negative and were positively selected for CCR7, with terminally differentiated effector memory CD45RA+ cells excluded. Method: immunoSEQ multiplex PCR; TCRdb's copy keeps in-frame clones and lacks some. This table has about 1.9 million clones, just over 90% appearing once. Of note for this clone: The antigen is not known. This sample also contains other DNA sequences that code for the same CDR3.

Points from the study as a whole: Relative to clonotypes present in all four donors, those not shared had lower generation probabilities.

The sequencing input was naive CD8+ T cells from PBMCs. The receptor's source is a man aged 18 to 30 in good health. Some clones in this sample may be carry-over from other donors' samples. The chain combines TRBV9 with TRBJ2-7; D gene ambiguous. This CDR3 reads CASSVGPAYEQYF. Here the CDR3 DNA reads TGTGCCAGCAGCGTCGGGCCAGCGTACGAGCAGTACTTC.